A few counts support the clone carrying this T cell receptor (beta chain). Antigen: not known. This specimen belongs to a study of T cell responses to AZD1222 COVID-19 vaccine. Whole-study findings and limits: Mapped onto spike, vaccine-associated CD4 TCRs spanned it and were dominant at 160-218 and 743-854. Just a handful of people given AZD1222 tested seropositive at baseline.

The CDR3 is 15 residues long. V gave up 2 bases and J gave up 5 bases, with 13 bases separating them. The germline CDR1 and CDR2 sequences are MNHEY and SMNVEV (reference sequence). Generated by immunoSEQ multiplex PCR, the TCRdb table keeps only in-frame clones and is missing some. The table records more than 95,000 clones, about 90% of them present only once. The source material was peripheral blood, sampled on day 0 of AZD1222 vaccination. This receptor was taken from an adult in good health. V and J are TRBV27 and TRBJ1-5; D not resolved. CDR3 region: CASSLNGRNHQPQHF. The CDR3 DNA reads as TGTGCCAGCAGTTTAAACGGCAGGAACCATCAGCCCCAGCATTTT.